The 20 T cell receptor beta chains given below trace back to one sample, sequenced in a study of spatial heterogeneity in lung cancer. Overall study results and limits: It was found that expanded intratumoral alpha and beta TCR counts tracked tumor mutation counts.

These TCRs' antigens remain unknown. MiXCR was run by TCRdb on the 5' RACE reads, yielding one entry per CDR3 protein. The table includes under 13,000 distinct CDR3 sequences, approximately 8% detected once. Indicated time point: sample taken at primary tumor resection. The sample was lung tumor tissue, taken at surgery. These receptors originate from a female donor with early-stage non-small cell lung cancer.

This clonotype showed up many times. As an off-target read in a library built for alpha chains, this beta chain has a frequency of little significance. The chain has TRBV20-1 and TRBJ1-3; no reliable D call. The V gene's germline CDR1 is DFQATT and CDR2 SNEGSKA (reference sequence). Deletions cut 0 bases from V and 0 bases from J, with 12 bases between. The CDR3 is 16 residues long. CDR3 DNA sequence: TGCAGTGCTAGAGATCCGGCCGGAAGCTCTGGAAACACCATATATTTT. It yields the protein CSARDPAGSSGNTIYF.

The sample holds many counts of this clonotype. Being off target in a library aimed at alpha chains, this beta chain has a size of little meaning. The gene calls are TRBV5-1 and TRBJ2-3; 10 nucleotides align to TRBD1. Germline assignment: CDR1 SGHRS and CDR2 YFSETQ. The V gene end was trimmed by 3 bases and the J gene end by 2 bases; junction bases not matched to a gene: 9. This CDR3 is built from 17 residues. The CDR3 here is CASSSGQGITLTDTQYF. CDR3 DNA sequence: TGCGCCAGCAGCTCGGGACAGGGGATCACCCTCACAGATACGCAGTATTTT.

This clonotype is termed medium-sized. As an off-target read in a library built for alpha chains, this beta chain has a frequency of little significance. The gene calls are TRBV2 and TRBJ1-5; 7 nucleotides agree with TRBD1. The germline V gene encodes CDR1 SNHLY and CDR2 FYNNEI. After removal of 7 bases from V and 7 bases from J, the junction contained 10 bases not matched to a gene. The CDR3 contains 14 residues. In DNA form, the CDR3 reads TGTGCCAGCATCCCGACAGGGTTGGGACAGCCCCAGCATTTT. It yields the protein CASIPTGLGQPQHF. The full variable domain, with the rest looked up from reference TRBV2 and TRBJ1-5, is EPEVTQTPSHQVTQMGQEVILRCVPISNHLYFYWYRQILGQKVEFLVSFYNNEISEKSEIFDDQFSVERPDGSNFTLKIRSTKLEDSAMYFCASIPTGLGQPQHFGDGTRLSIL.

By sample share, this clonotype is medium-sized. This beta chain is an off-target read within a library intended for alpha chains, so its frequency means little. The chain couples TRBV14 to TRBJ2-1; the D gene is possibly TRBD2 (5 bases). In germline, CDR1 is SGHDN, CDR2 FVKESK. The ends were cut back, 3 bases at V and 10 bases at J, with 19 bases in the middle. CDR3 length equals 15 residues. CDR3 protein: CASSQSRLALGEQFF. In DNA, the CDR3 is TGTGCCAGCAGCCAGTCGCGGCTAGCTCTTGGCGAGCAGTTCTTC.

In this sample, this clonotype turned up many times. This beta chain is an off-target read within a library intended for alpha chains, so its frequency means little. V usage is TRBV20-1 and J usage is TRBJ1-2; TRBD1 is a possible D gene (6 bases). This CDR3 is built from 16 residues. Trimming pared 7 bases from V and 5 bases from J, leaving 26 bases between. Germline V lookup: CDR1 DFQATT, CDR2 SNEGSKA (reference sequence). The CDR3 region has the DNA TGCAGTGTCCCCGCCTCTGGGGACAACCTCATATATGGCTACACCTTC. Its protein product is CSVPASGDNLIYGYTF.

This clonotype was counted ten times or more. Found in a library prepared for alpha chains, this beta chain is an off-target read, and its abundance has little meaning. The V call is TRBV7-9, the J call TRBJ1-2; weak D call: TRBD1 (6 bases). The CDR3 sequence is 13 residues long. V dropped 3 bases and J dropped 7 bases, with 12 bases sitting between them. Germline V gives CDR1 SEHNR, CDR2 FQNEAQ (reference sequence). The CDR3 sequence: CASSFPTGTGYTF. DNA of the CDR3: TGTGCCAGCAGCTTCCCAACAGGGACTGGCTACACCTTC.

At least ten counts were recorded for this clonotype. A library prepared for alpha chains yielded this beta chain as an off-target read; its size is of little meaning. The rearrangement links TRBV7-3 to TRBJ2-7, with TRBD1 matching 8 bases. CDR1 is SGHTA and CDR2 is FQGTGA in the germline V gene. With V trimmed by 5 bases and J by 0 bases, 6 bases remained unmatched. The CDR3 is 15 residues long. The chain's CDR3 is CASSRSGTGSYEQYF. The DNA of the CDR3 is TGTGCCAGCAGCCGTTCCGGGACAGGCTCCTACGAGCAGTACTTC. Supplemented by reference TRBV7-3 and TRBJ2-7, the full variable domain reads GAGVSQTPSNKVTEKGKYVELRCDPISGHTALYWYRQSLGQGPEFLIYFQGTGAADDSGLPNDRFFAVRPEGSVSTLKIQRTERGDSAVYLCASSRSGTGSYEQYFGPGTRLTVT.

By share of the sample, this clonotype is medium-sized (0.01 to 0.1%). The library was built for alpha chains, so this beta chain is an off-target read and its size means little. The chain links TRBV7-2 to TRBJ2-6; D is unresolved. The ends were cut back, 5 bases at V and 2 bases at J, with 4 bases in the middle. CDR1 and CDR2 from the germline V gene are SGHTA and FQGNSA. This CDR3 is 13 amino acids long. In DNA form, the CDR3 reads TGTGCCAGCAGCCCGACTGGGGCCAACGTCCTGACTTTC. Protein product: CASSPTGANVLTF.

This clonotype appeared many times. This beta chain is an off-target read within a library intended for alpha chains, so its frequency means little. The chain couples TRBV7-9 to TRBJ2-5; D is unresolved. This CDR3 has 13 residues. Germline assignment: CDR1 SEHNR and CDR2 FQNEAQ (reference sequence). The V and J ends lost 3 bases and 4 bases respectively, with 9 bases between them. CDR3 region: CASSFPNVETQYF. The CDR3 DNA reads TGTGCCAGCAGCTTCCCTAACGTAGAGACCCAGTACTTC.

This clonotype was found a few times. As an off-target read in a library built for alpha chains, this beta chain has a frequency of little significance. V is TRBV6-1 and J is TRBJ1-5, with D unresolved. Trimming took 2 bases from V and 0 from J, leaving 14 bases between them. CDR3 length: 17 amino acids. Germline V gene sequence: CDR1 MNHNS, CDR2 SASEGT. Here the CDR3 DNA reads TGTGCCAGCAGTGAAACGAGGGTAGTATATAGCAATCAGCCCCAGCATTTT. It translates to CASSETRVVYSNQPQHF.

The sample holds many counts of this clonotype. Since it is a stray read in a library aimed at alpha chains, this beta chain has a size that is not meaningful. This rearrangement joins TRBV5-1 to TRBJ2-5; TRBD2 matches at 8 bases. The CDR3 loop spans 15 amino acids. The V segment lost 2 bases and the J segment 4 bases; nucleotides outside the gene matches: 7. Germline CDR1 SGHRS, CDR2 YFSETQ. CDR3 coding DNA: TGCGCCAGCAGCTTTGCGGGGGGTACAGGAGAGACCCAGTACTTC. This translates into CASSFAGGTGETQYF.

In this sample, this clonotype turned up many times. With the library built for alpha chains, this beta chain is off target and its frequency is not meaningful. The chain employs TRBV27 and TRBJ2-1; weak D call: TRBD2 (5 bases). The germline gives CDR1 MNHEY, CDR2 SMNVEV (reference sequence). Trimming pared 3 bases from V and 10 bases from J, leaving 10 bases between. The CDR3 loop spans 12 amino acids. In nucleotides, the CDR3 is TGTGCCAGCAGTTTCCTTCAGCGGGAGCAGTTCTTC. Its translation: CASSFLQREQFF.

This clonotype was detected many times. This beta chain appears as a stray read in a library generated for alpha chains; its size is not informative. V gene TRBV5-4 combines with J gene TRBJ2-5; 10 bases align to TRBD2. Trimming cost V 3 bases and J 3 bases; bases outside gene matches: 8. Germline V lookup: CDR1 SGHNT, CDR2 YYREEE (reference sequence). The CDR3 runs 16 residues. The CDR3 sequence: CASSSPPAGGEETQYF. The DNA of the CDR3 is TGTGCCAGCAGCTCCCCCCCAGCGGGGGGGGAAGAGACCCAGTACTTC.

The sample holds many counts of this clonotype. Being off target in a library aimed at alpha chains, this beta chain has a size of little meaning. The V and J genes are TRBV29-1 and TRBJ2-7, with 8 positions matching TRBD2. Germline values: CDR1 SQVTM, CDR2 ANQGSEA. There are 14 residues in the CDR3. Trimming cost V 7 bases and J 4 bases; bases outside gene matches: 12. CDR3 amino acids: CSARGGTVDYEQYF. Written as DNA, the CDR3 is TGCAGCGCCCGGGGGGGGACCGTGGATTACGAGCAGTACTTC.

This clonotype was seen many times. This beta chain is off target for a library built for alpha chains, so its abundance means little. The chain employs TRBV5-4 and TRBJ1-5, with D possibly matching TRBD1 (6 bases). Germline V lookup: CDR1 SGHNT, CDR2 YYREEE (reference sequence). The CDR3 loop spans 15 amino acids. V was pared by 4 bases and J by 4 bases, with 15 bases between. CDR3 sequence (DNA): TGTGCCAGCAGCATTGGCAACAGGGAGAATCAGCCCCAGCATTTT. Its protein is CASSIGNRENQPQHF.

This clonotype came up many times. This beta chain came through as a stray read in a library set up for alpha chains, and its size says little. The CDR3 sequence: CASSLLDNNAYGYTF. The CDR3 bases are TGTGCCAGCAGTTTATTGGACAATAATGCCTATGGCTACACCTTC. This chain joins TRBV12-3 or TRBV12-4 and TRBJ1-2; D might be TRBD1 (5 bases). Trimming shortened V by 2 bases and J by 4 bases, and 14 bases separated the two germline ends. The CDR3 spans 15 residues.

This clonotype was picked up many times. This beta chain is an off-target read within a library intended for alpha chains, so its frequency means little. DNA of the CDR3: TGTGCCTGGGTGACTAGCGGGGGCACAGATACGCAGTATTTT. Translation gives CAWVTSGGTDTQYF. The chain uses TRBV30 and TRBJ2-3; TRBD2 matches 11 bases. Germline V gives CDR1 GTSNPN, CDR2 SVGIG (reference sequence). Trimming took 5 bases from V and 1 from J; bases not matched to a gene: 2. This CDR3 has 14 amino acids.

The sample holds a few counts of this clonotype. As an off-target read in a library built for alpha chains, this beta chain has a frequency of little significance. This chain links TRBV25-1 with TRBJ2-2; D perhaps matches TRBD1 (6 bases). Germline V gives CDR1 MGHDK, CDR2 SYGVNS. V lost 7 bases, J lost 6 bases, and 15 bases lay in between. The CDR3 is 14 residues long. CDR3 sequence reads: CASKKQGSAGELFF. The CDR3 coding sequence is TGTGCCAGCAAAAAACAGGGAAGTGCCGGGGAGCTGTTTTTT.

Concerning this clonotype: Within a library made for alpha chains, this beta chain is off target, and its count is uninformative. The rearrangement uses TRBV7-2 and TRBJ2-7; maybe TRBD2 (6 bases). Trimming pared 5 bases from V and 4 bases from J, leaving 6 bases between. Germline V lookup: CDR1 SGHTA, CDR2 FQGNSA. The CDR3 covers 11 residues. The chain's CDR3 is CASSRGYEQYF. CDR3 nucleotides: TGTGCCAGCAGCCGGGGGTACGAGCAGTACTTC.

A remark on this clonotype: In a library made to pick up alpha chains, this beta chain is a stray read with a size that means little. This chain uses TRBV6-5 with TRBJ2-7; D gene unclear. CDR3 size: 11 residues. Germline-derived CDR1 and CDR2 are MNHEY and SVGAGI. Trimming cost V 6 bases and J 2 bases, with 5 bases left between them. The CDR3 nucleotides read TGTGCCAGCAGGAGTCCCTACGAGCAGTACTTC. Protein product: CASRSPYEQYF.